The next 3 T cell receptor beta chains were all read from a single sample in a study of shared clonotypes between healthy human individuals. Method: immunoSEQ multiplex PCR; TCRdb's copy keeps in-frame clones and lacks some. The table includes 2 million to 2.5 million clones, 85% to 95% detected once. The sequenced material came from naive CD4+ T cells from PBMCs. Subset specified: CD45RA+ positively selected. The receptor set was obtained from a man between 18 and 35 years old in good health. Some clones in this sample may be carry-over from other donors' samples.

This clone was seen once. The chain recombines TRBV19 with TRBJ1-1, with D maybe TRBD1 (5 bases). The CDR3 has 12 amino acids. V lost 3 bases and J lost 6, with 8 bases in between. CDR1 is LNHDA, CDR2 SQIVND, per germline (reference sequence). Here the CDR3 DNA reads TGTGCCAGTAGTATCTGGGGGGCTGAAGCTTTCTTT. Its protein is CASSIWGAEAFF. Full variable domain (outside the CDR3, taken from reference TRBV19 and TRBJ1-1): DGGITQSPKYLFRKEGQNVTLSCEQNLNHDAMYWYRQDPGQGLRLIYYSQIVNDFQKGDIAEGYSVSREKKESFPLTVTSAQKNPTAFYLCASSIWGAEAFFGQGTRLTVV.

The rearrangement links TRBV28 to TRBJ1-2; no clear D. V lost 1 base and J 7 bases, leaving 13 bases between the germline ends. There are 14 residues in the CDR3. Germline loops: CDR1 MDHEN, CDR2 SYDVKM. CDR3 region: CASSLSWAVGGYTF. Here the CDR3 DNA reads TGTGCCAGCAGTTTATCCTGGGCGGTCGGTGGCTACACCTTC.

This clone turned up a few times. Other DNA sequences in the sample encode the same CDR3. The V call is TRBV19, the J call TRBJ1-1; tentative D call: TRBD1 (6 bases). The CDR3 loop spans 14 amino acids. V lost 5 bases and J lost 5, with 15 bases in between. Germline CDR1 reads LNHDA; CDR2 reads SQIVND (reference sequence). Here the CDR3 reads CASSPRGRGTEAFF. The CDR3 DNA follows: TGTGCCAGTAGTCCCAGGGGCCGAGGGACTGAAGCTTTCTTT.